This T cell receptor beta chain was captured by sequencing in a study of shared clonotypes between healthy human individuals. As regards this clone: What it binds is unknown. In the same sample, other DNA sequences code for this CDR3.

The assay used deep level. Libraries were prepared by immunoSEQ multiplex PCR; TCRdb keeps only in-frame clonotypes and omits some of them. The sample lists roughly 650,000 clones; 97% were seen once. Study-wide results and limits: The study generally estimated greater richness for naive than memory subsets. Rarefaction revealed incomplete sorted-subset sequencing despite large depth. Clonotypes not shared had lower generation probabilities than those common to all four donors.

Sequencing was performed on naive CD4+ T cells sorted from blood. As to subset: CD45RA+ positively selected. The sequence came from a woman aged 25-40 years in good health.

The CDR3 DNA sequence: TGTGCCAGCAGCTTCCTAGCGGGGGGGGATACGCAGTATTTT. Residues: CASSFLAGGDTQYF. The J gene is TRBJ2-3, the V gene TRBV7-9; 12 nucleotides match TRBD2. The germline CDR1 and CDR2 sequences are SEHNR and FQNEAQ (reference sequence). The CDR3 length is 14 residues. After removal of 3 bases from V and 6 bases from J, the junction contained 1 base not matched to a gene.